This note documents a single T cell receptor (beta chain) sequence. This clonotype came up a few times. Its target antigen remains unknown. No much larger clone is present one base from it, and per-base qualities are unavailable. Ficoll-Paque density gradient centrifugation was used to isolate PBMCs. This specimen comes from a study of T-cell memory formation after mild COVID-19 (dated by TCRdb to about 2021). Study-level background: TCR sequence clusters from the two donors were largely donor specific. In a couple of donors, T-cell clones that expanded and contracted after mild COVID-19 were tracked by sequencing TCRalpha and TCRbeta repertoires over time. The cohort comprised two young, previously healthy adult volunteers, one female and one male.

The full study reports these points: The detection of some responding clones in pre-infection memory suggests that pre-existing cross-reactive memory T cells joined the SARS-CoV-2 response. Contracting CD4+ clones were located mainly in the CM and EM memory subsets, whereas CD8+ clones were found to be enriched in EMRA. Whether the second-wave clones peaking on day 37 were SARS-CoV-2 specific was not confirmed. From day 15 to 85, contracting clones showed balanced CD4/CD8 phenotypes, whereas a second wave of clones that expanded from day 15 to 37 leaned towards CD4+. Only two mild cases were covered by the study, and larger cohorts that include severe cases with pre-infection samples were considered necessary.

V sheds 4 bases and J sheds 8 bases, leaving 16 bases between their ends. The CDR3, cysteine through phenylalanine, is 14 amino acids long. Kept here is only the CDR3 DNA, which spans 42 bases and is read in frame from base 1. CDR1 and CDR2 are read off the germline V gene as SGDLS and YYNGEE. Sequencing was performed on an Illumina NovaSeq 6000. TCRalpha and TCRbeta cDNA libraries were constructed by 5'RACE with constant-segment primers, with sample barcodes and unique molecular identifiers being introduced. Trizol reagent was used to extract RNA from every sample. Amplification of the libraries took two PCR steps, and the second step added a second sample barcode plus Illumina TruSeq adapters. The libraries were sequenced on an Illumina NovaSeq using 2 x 150 bp paired-end reads. Turning to the authors' computational methods: The reads were demultiplexed and collapsed into UMI-guided consensus sequences using migec v1.2.7. With mixcr v2.1.11, UMI consensuses were aligned to TRA and TRB V and J templates and assembled into clonotypes. A clonotype was counted as expanded or contracted only if both edgeR and NoisET called the change significant, with noise models trained on biological replicates. edgeR calls used a false discovery rate-adjusted p below 0.01 and a log2 fold-change threshold of 1. As an exploratory analysis of dynamics, max-normalized trajectories of the 1000 most abundant clonotypes were examined by PCA with hierarchical clustering. The CD4 or CD8 phenotype of responding clones was assigned using the separately sequenced CD4+ and CD8+ repertoires. TCRdb trimmed public reads at Q25 via fastp, called clones via MiXCR and kept in-frame beta chains. For every CDR3 protein sequence, its rows merge into one entry that carries the most common genes and DNA. The V and J calls here are based on TCRdb, not the publication. For this sample the table gives 300,000 to 350,000 distinct CDR3 sequences, of which around an eighth were detected only once. The ten most abundant clones make up approximately 22% of the sample.

The chain is encoded by TRBV9 joined to TRBJ2-4, with no reliable assignment of the D segment. The source material was PBMCs or a T cell subset sorted from them (not recorded which). The source is a man between 18 and 35 years old who had mild COVID-19 (a few samples of this study predate the infection). The sample titles of this study are shuffled in the database, so cell type and time point are left out; the donor was told from shared clones. The CDR3 sequence is CASSPTNAEHIQYF. Here is the DNA: TGTGCCAGCAGCCCAACTAACGCGGAACACATTCAGTACTTC.